The text below deals with one T cell receptor (beta chain). Its antigen is undetermined. This sample is drawn from a study of T cell repertoires in cytomegalovirus infection. On the study more broadly: Alongside well-studied HLA-B-restricted CMV epitopes, recently identified HLA-C-restricted CMV epitopes were also used. Public TCR beta signatures provided an indication of both CMV infection and a matching HLA type. Points from the study as a whole: HLA-C-restricted CMV clonotypes gave the most frequent clonotype in two of eight donors.

V was clipped by 6 bases and J by 0 bases, with 12 bases between them. The germline gives CDR1 DFQATT, CDR2 SNEGSKA (reference sequence). The CDR3 consists of 14 residues. MiXCR, applied by TCRdb to the reads, yields one record per CDR3 protein. This table has about 570,000 distinct CDR3 sequences, over 35% appearing once. The clonotype originates from a human donor in good health (CMV status not recorded). Some clones in this sample may be carry-over from other donors' samples. The material sequenced was cultured PBMCs, taken from culture after CMV antigen stimulation. J is TRBJ1-5 and V is TRBV20-1; D is perhaps TRBD1 (5 bases). CDR3 sequence: CSARDSYSNQPQHF. CDR3 nucleotide sequence: TGCAGTGCCCGCGACAGTTATAGCAATCAGCCCCAGCATTTT.